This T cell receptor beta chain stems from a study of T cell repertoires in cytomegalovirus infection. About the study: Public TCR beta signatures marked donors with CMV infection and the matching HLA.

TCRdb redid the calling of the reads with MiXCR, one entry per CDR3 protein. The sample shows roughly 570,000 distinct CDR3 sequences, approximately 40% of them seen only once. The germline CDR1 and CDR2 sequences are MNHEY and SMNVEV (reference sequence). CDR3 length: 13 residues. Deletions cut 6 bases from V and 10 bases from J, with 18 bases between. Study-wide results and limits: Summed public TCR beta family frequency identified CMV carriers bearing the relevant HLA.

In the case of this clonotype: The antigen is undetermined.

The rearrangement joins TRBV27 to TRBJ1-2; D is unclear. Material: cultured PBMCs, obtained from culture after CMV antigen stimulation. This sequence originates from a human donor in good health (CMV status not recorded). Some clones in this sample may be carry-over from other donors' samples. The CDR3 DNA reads TGTGCCAGCAGAGAGATTGCCGGACGGTCCTACACCTTC. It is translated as CASREIAGRSYTF.